The 8 T cell receptor beta chains below come from one sample, sequenced in a study of blood T cells in healthy people across ages. A second PCR, run for roughly 7 to 12 cycles, used a sample-barcoded 5' primer plus a J-beta primer mix. TCRdb independently ran MiXCR on the 5' RACE reads; one entry per CDR3 protein. The sample has about a million distinct CDR3 sequences, under 50% seen once. Source material: blood. Receptors were obtained from a man aged 30-40 years in good health.

This chain links TRBV3-1 with TRBJ2-4, with D perhaps matching TRBD1 or TRBD2 (5 bases each). The ends were cut back, 4 bases at V and 2 bases at J, with 12 bases in the middle. The V gene's germline CDR1 is LGHDT and CDR2 YNNKEL (reference sequence). The CDR3 has 15 residues. CDR3 sequence: CASSRLGVTKNIQYF. The CDR3 coding sequence is TGTGCCAGCAGCCGCCTGGGGGTAACCAAAAACATTCAGTACTTC.

The rearrangement joins TRBV27 to TRBJ2-5; D perhaps matches TRBD2 (5 bases). The DNA end favors TRBJ2-7, so the J call may be wrong. CDR1 is MNHEY, CDR2 SMNVEV, per germline (reference sequence). The CDR3 length is 15 residues. CDR3 in DNA: TGTGCCAGCAGTTTATCTCTAGCTCCCATAAACGAGCAGTACTTC. It encodes CASSLSLAPINEQYF.

This chain uses TRBV6-2 or TRBV6-3 with TRBJ1-6; no clear D. The germline V gene encodes CDR1 MNHEY and CDR2 SVGEGT. This CDR3 region has 15 residues. V was trimmed by 7 bases and J by 7 bases, leaving 17 bases between them. CDR3 in DNA: TGTGCCAGCACCTGGACGGAGACTATCAATTCACCCCTCCACTTT. Its protein product is CASTWTETINSPLHF.

This clonotype was seen a handful of times. The chain has TRBV3-1 and TRBJ2-7; the D gene is possibly TRBD2 (7 bases). CDR3 length: 12 amino acids. V was clipped by 5 bases and J by 5 bases, with 10 bases between them. Germline CDR1 is LGHDT and CDR2 is YNNKEL (reference sequence). DNA of the CDR3: TGTGCCAGCAGCGGGGGGGCCGACGAGCAGTACTTC. It codes for CASSGGADEQYF.

This chain links TRBV20-1 with TRBJ2-7; TRBD1 aligns across 8 bases. CDR1 and CDR2 (germline): DFQATT, SNEGSKA (reference sequence). This CDR3 is built from 15 residues. V trimming: 6 bases; J trimming: 6 bases; junction bases outside the gene matches: 16. CDR3 in DNA: TGCAGTGCGTCACCTCCCCGGGACAGGAAGGCCGAGCAGTACTTC. Amino acids: CSASPPRDRKAEQYF.

The chain combines TRBV20-1 with TRBJ2-5, with a tentative D call TRBD1 (5 bases). This CDR3 spans 14 amino acids. Germline assignment: CDR1 DFQATT and CDR2 SNEGSKA (reference sequence). The CDR3 region is CSTQDFTYQETQYF. For the CDR3, the DNA is TGCAGCACACAGGATTTTACGTACCAAGAGACCCAGTACTTC.

The chain is built from TRBV20-1 and TRBJ2-3; 11 nucleotides agree with TRBD1. Trimming cost V 5 bases and J 6 bases; bases outside gene matches: 4. The CDR3 extends over 13 amino acids. Germline loops: CDR1 DFQATT, CDR2 SNEGSKA (reference sequence). The CDR3 protein is CSAGRDRGDTQYF. For the CDR3, the DNA is TGCAGTGCTGGACGGGACAGGGGGGATACGCAGTATTTT.

The chain uses TRBV28 and TRBJ1-2, with D possibly matching TRBD1 (6 bases). The CDR3 runs 13 residues. V dropped 2 bases and J dropped 3 bases, with 7 bases sitting between them. The germline CDR1 and CDR2 sequences are MDHEN and SYDVKM. CDR3 nucleotide sequence: TGTGCCAGCAGTTTAGGGACATACTATGGCTACACCTTC. As protein: CASSLGTYYGYTF.